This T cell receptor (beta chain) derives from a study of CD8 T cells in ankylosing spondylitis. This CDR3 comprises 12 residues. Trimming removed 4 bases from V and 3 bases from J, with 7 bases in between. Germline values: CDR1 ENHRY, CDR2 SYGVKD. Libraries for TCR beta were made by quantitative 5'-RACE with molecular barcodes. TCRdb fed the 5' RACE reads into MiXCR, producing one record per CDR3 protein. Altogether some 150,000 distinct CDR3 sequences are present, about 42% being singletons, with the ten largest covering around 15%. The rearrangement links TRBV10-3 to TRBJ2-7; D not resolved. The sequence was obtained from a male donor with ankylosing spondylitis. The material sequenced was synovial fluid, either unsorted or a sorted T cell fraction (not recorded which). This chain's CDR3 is CAISVGLYEQYF. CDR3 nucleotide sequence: TGTGCCATCAGTGTTGGTCTCTACGAGCAGTACTTC.